The 19 T cell receptor beta chains below come from one sample, sequenced in a study of shared clonotypes between healthy human individuals. The assay was immunoSEQ multiplex PCR, and TCRdb's table has in-frame clones only and misses some. Among just over 2,000,000 clones listed, roughly 94% were seen once. The sequencing sample was made of naive CD4+ T cells sorted from blood. Stated subset: CD45RA+ positively selected. The receptors were gathered from a man aged 18 to 35 in good health.

V and J are TRBV2 and TRBJ2-2, with D possibly being TRBD1 (6 bases). CDR3 size: 15 residues. Germline CDR1 is SNHLY and CDR2 is FYNNEI. Trimming pared 5 bases from V and 0 bases from J, leaving 10 bases between. The CDR3 protein is CASSLGQPNTGELFF. In nucleotides, the CDR3 is TGTGCCAGCAGTCTAGGACAGCCGAACACCGGGGAGCTGTTTTTT.

This clone was recorded once. This chain joins TRBV30 and TRBJ2-5; tentatively, D is TRBD1 (5 bases). The CDR3 extends over 17 amino acids. Trimming shortened V by 1 base and J by 2 bases, and 20 bases separated the two germline ends. Germline assignment: CDR1 GTSNPN and CDR2 SVGIG (reference sequence). The CDR3 reads CAWSGLTWGRRQETQYF. The CDR3, as DNA: TGTGCCTGGAGTGGCCTCACCTGGGGCAGAAGACAAGAGACCCAGTACTTC. The variable domain in full, with the rest retrieved from reference TRBV30 and TRBJ2-5, is SQTIHQWPATLVQPVGSPLSLECTVEGTSNPNLYWYRQAAGRGLQLLFYSVGIGQISSEVPQNLSASRPQDRQFILSSKKLLLSDSGFYLCAWSGLTWGRRQETQYFGPGTRLLVL.

The genes are TRBV6-1 and TRBJ2-2; D possibly matches TRBD1 or TRBD2 (6 bases each). Trimming pared 10 bases from V and 4 bases from J, leaving 13 bases between. The CDR3 is 13 residues long. Germline CDR1 reads MNHNS; CDR2 reads SASEGT. This CDR3 reads CATTGAATGELFF. The CDR3 coding sequence is TGTGCCACCACGGGGGCGGCCACCGGGGAGCTGTTTTTT.

This chain connects TRBV5-6 to TRBJ2-5, with a possible D match to TRBD1 (5 bases). Germline assignment: CDR1 SGHDT and CDR2 YYEEEE. V was cut by 0 bases and J by 4 bases, with 10 bases left in between. This CDR3 has 14 residues. CDR3 in amino acids: CASSLASGRETQYF. The CDR3 region has the DNA TGTGCCAGCAGCTTGGCCTCAGGGCGAGAGACCCAGTACTTC.

On this clone itself: The same CDR3 can be traced to other DNA sequences in this sample. This CDR3 is CASSLTGGDTEAFF. For the CDR3, the DNA is TGTGCCAGCAGCCTCACAGGGGGGGACACTGAAGCTTTCTTT. This rearrangement joins TRBV7-9 to TRBJ1-1; TRBD1 matches at 8 bases. This CDR3 has 14 residues. Germline loops: CDR1 SEHNR, CDR2 FQNEAQ (reference sequence). V shed 5 bases, J shed 3 bases, and the junction held 5 bases outside the gene matches.

The chain combines TRBV5-4 with TRBJ2-2; 9 nucleotides align to TRBD1. The CDR3 spans 16 residues. The J segment lost 6 bases and the V segment lost 3 bases, leaving 9 bases of the junction unmatched. Germline assignment: CDR1 SGHNT and CDR2 YYREEE (reference sequence). The CDR3 DNA reads as TGTGCCAGCAGCTGGGACAGGGCTACGCCCGCCGGGGAGCTGTTTTTT. Encoded protein: CASSWDRATPAGELFF.

The chain combines TRBV5-6 with TRBJ1-3; D possibly corresponds to TRBD1 (6 bases). Germline V CDR1 and CDR2: SGHDT, YYEEEE. The ends were cut back, 5 bases at V and 0 bases at J, with 15 bases in the middle. The length of the CDR3 is 16 residues. CDR3 residues: CASSRGQARSGNTIYF. The CDR3, as DNA: TGTGCCAGCAGTCGGGGGCAGGCCCGCTCTGGAAACACCATATATTTT.

The chain joins TRBV5-3 to TRBJ2-7; 7 bases line up with TRBD1. TRBV5-3 is given ORF status, its function remaining uncertain. This CDR3 has 12 residues. With V trimmed by 9 bases and J by 3 bases, 6 bases remained unmatched. In DNA, the CDR3 is TGTGCCAATCCGACAGGGTGCTACGAGCAGTACTTC. Protein product: CANPTGCYEQYF.

V and J are TRBV5-1 and TRBJ1-2, with D perhaps matching TRBD1 (6 bases). The CDR3 consists of 14 residues. Germline V gene sequence: CDR1 SGHRS, CDR2 YFSETQ. Trimming stripped 0 bases from V and 4 bases from J, with 10 bases between. This CDR3 is CASSLEGDTYGYTF. Written as DNA, the CDR3 is TGCGCCAGCAGCTTGGAAGGGGACACCTATGGCTACACCTTC.

This clone was detected once. This chain uses TRBV2 with TRBJ1-4; a weak D match, TRBD1 (6 bases). Germline CDR1 reads SNHLY; CDR2 reads FYNNEI. The V end lost 5 bases, the J end lost 7 bases, and 23 bases lay between the germline ends. The CDR3 has 17 residues. The CDR3 DNA reads TGTGCCAGCAGTTCATTCGGAGCACAGGGTGGAGGTGAAAAACTGTTTTTT. Its protein product is CASSSFGAQGGGEKLFF.

This chain uses TRBV7-9 with TRBJ1-2; unclear D gene. The V and J ends lost 4 bases and 3 bases respectively, with 9 bases between them. The length of the CDR3 is 13 residues. The V gene's germline CDR1 is SEHNR and CDR2 FQNEAQ (reference sequence). The CDR3 DNA reads as TGTGCCAGCAGCTCTAAGGCAGACTATGGCTACACCTTC. It is translated as CASSSKADYGYTF.

The CDR3 DNA follows: TGCGCCAGCAGCTTGGGAGTCGTCCCCGAGACCCAGTACTTC. Its protein product is CASSLGVVPETQYF. The genes are TRBV5-1 and TRBJ2-5; D not resolved. CDR1 is SGHRS and CDR2 is YFSETQ in the germline V gene. V dropped 0 bases and J dropped 5 bases, with 11 bases sitting between them. This CDR3 contains 14 residues.

The rearrangement joins TRBV30 to TRBJ2-7, with D perhaps matching TRBD1 (5 bases). Germline CDR1 GTSNPN, CDR2 SVGIG (reference sequence). The CDR3 sequence is 11 residues long. V lost 3 bases, J lost 6 bases, and 9 bases lay in between. DNA of the CDR3: TGTGCCTGGAGGGACATCCGCGAGCAGTACTTC. It encodes CAWRDIREQYF.

CDR3 DNA: TGTGCCAGCAGCTTAGTAGGGATCGGCACTGAAGCTTTCTTT. It specifies CASSLVGIGTEAFF. The genes are TRBV11-1 and TRBJ1-1; unclear D gene. V was shortened by 1 base and J by 4 bases, with 10 bases between the two germline ends. CDR3 size: 14 residues. Germline CDR1 reads SGHAT; CDR2 reads FQDESV (reference sequence).

V and J are TRBV30 and TRBJ2-1, with TRBD1 as a possible D gene (6 bases). Germline CDR1 and CDR2: GTSNPN and SVGIG (reference sequence). The CDR3 spans 13 residues. Trimming shortened V by 3 bases and J by 8 bases, and 14 bases separated the two germline ends. The DNA of the CDR3 is TGTGCCTGGAGCTCCCAGGGGTCCCATGAGCAGTTCTTC. This translates into CAWSSQGSHEQFF.

The chain employs TRBV28 and TRBJ1-5; 9 bases agree with TRBD1. With 4 bases clipped from V and 6 bases from J, the junction kept 10 bases outside the gene matches. This CDR3 has 16 residues. Germline values: CDR1 MDHEN, CDR2 SYDVKM. This CDR3 reads CASSSGQGWTGQPQHF. CDR3 bases: TGTGCCAGCAGTTCGGGACAGGGTTGGACCGGTCAGCCCCAGCATTTT.

Notes on this clone: The same CDR3 can be traced to other DNA sequences in this sample. The rearrangement uses TRBV5-1 and TRBJ2-5, with D possibly being TRBD1 or TRBD2 (5 bases each). This CDR3 is built from 13 residues. CDR1 and CDR2 from the germline V gene are SGHRS and YFSETQ. Trimming left V 3 bases short and J 1 base short, with 7 bases between. Here the CDR3 reads CASSSGTQETQYF. The CDR3, as DNA: TGCGCCAGCAGCTCCGGGACCCAAGAGACCCAGTACTTC.

The J gene is TRBJ1-4, the V gene TRBV7-8; 7 bases agree with TRBD1. CDR3 length: 13 amino acids. Germline V gene data show CDR1 as SGHVS and CDR2 as FQNEAQ. The ends lost 4 bases at V and 7 bases at J; junction bases unmatched: 3. The CDR3 is CASSYGTAEKLFF. The CDR3 DNA follows: TGTGCCAGCAGCTACGGGACAGCTGAAAAACTGTTTTTT. Combining the CDR3 with reference TRBV7-8 and TRBJ1-4 gives the whole variable domain GAGVSQSPRYKVAKRGQDVALRCDPISGHVSLFWYQQALGQGPEFLTYFQNEAQLDKSGLPSDRFFAERPEGSVSTLKIQRTQQEDSAVYLCASSYGTAEKLFFGSGTQLSVL.

The chain couples TRBV6-5 to TRBJ2-7; D is perhaps TRBD1 (5 bases). The CDR3 extends over 14 amino acids. Germline V gene sequence: CDR1 MNHEY, CDR2 SVGAGI. The V end lost 2 bases, the J end lost 4 bases, and 12 bases lay between the germline ends. CDR3 DNA sequence: TGTGCCAGCAGTTACAGGAGACAGAGTTACGAGCAGTACTTC. Protein sequence: CASSYRRQSYEQYF.